A selection of T cell receptor beta chains follows, all from one sample in a study of blood T cell repertoires in COVID-19. The repertoire was sequenced with immunoSEQ multiplex PCR; TCRdb's copy has only in-frame clones and lacks some. In the table there are around 250,000 clones, 88% of which are singletons. The sequenced sample was PBMCs or T cells enriched from blood (not recorded which). The receptors derive from a woman aged 35 to 49 who had been exposed to COVID-19. Each CDR3 is given with its conserved first and last residue. Clone sizes are given selectively: once, few, many, or a class where the clone is expanded.

v_gene	j_gene	abundance	CDR3aa
TRBV18	TRBJ1-2	.	CASSPKETGSYGYTF
TRBV10-3	TRBJ1-2	once	CAILTTGVGRGGYTF
TRBV2	TRBJ2-1	.	CASRQQGHNEQFF
TRBV3-1/TRBV3-2	TRBJ1-4	.	CASSQPGPGGEKLFF
TRBV5-6	TRBJ1-4	.	CASSSTTDRPTRELFF
TRBV9	TRBJ1-3	.	CASSVGDRDVSGNTIYF
TRBV27	TRBJ1-4	.	CASSLGDREFGKLFF
TRBV24-1	TRBJ1-5	.	CATSYGNQPQHF
TRBV6-5	TRBJ2-1	.	CASSKDRGQGEQFF
TRBV2	TRBJ1-5	few	CASSLLTGTNNQPQHF
TRBV14	TRBJ1-2	.	CASSPSKGRFAF
TRBV7-8	TRBJ2-1	.	CASSLTRASGGANEQFF
TRBV6-5	TRBJ2-1	.	CASSYLAGGYEQFF
TRBV11-3	TRBJ2-5	.	CASRERQVQETQYF
TRBV7-2	TRBJ2-1	.	CASSYLAGGPGQFF
TRBV2	TRBJ2-7	.	CASSEGGQGHEQYF
TRBV28	TRBJ2-6	.	CASSPGGVAGANVLTF
TRBV7-9	TRBJ2-2	.	CASSSSAGITGELFF
TRBV28	TRBJ1-5	few	CASSLRGSGLSSNSNQPQHF
TRBV5-8	TRBJ1-5	.	CASSLGGFSNQPQHF
TRBV9	TRBJ2-1	.	CASSVGAGAYNEQFF
TRBV6-5	TRBJ1-1	.	CASSSSMNTEAFF
TRBV28	TRBJ1-6	.	CASSHRPSSYNSPLHF
TRBV7-9	TRBJ2-1	.	CASSLSQGRTYNEQFF
TRBV14	TRBJ2-7	.	CASSPGLAGGAYEQYF
TRBV7-9	TRBJ2-5	.	CASSPRGPQETQYF
TRBV19	TRBJ1-1	.	CASSIGRGPEAFF
TRBV28	TRBJ2-2	few	CASSETSGGFGELFF
TRBV4-2	TRBJ1-2	.	CASRETGDGYTF
TRBV24-1	TRBJ2-5	.	CATSDFYDRQETQYF
TRBV27	TRBJ1-2	.	CASSLSSGTGIYGYTF
TRBV6-5	TRBJ2-3	.	CASRRQTTDTQYF
TRBV7-9	TRBJ2-1	.	CASSLFEYRGARSYNEQFF
TRBV6-5	TRBJ1-1	.	CASSYNGENTEAFF
TRBV28	TRBJ1-2	.	CASSYSYHYGYTF
TRBV28	TRBJ2-1	.	CASSQGLNEQFF
TRBV3-1/TRBV3-2	TRBJ1-5	.	CASSQDTSNQPQHF
TRBV6-5	TRBJ1-2	.	CASSYSIRGGGYTF
TRBV2	TRBJ2-5	.	CASSGLAGQETQYF
TRBV5-6	TRBJ1-5	.	CASSLGDRGQPQHF
TRBV5-4	TRBJ1-6	.	CASSPQEGPLHF
TRBV30	TRBJ1-1	.	CAWSPGGGSAFF
TRBV5-1	TRBJ2-2	many	CASSSGAGRRTGELFF
TRBV5-5	TRBJ2-7	.	CASSLGARGHYEQYF
TRBV5-1	TRBJ2-2	.	CASSYPRGSTGELFF
TRBV28	TRBJ1-3	.	CASTGQSSGNTIYF
TRBV4-1	TRBJ2-5	.	CASSQGDRKETQYF
TRBV4-1	TRBJ1-4	.	CASSPFGQSAKLFF
TRBV27	TRBJ2-1	.	CASSSAGAGNNEQFF
TRBV27	TRBJ2-1	few	CASSLDRSGTYNEQFF
TRBV28	TRBJ2-7	.	CASGSGTVSYEQYF
TRBV7-8	TRBJ2-1	.	CAGSGGAYNEQFF
TRBV4-1	TRBJ2-2	.	CASTRLAPMAAGELFF
TRBV28	TRBJ1-2	.	CASSPVGPGDDNYGYTF
TRBV11-2	TRBJ1-5	.	CASSHHIPGVSNQPQHF
TRBV7-3	TRBJ2-3	.	CASSSLAGEFFTQYF
TRBV9	TRBJ1-1	.	CASSVEAYGDTEAFF